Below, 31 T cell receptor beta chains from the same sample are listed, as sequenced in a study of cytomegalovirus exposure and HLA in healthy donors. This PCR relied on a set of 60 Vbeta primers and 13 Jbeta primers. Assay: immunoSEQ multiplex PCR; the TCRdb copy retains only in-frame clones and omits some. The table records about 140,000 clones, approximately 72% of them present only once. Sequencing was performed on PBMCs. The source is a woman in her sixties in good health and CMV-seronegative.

The CDR3 region has the DNA TGTGCCAGTAGTAAGGGACTCGGGACTCCCGGCAATCAGCCCCAGCATTTT. It yields the protein CASSKGLGTPGNQPQHF. The V call is TRBV19, the J call TRBJ1-5; D possibly corresponds to TRBD1 (5 bases). Trimming shortened V by 4 bases and J by 2 bases, and 18 bases separated the two germline ends. CDR3 length equals 17 residues. The germline gives CDR1 LNHDA, CDR2 SQIVND (reference sequence).

The DNA of the CDR3 is TGTGCCAGCAGTTTGGCGGGGGGGTTACAGACCCAGTACTTC. Protein sequence: CASSLAGGLQTQYF. The chain recombines TRBV27 with TRBJ2-5; 9 bases are a match to TRBD2. From germline, CDR1 is MNHEY and CDR2 SMNVEV (reference sequence). The length of the CDR3 is 14 residues. V lost 3 bases and J lost 6; bases outside the gene matches: 5.

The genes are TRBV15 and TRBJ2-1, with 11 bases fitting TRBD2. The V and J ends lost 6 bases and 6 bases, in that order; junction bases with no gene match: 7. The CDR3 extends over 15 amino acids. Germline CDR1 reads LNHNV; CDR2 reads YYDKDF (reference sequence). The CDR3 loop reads CATRTGLAVLNEQFF. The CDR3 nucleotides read TGTGCCACCAGAACGGGACTAGCGGTGCTCAATGAGCAGTTCTTC. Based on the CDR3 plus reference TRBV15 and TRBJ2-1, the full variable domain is DAMVIQNPRYQVTQFGKPVTLSCSQTLNHNVMYWYQQKSSQAPKLLFHYYDKDFNNEADTPDNFQSRRPNTSFCFLDIRSPGLGDTAMYLCATRTGLAVLNEQFFGPGTRLTVL.

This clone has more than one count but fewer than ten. The CDR3, as DNA: TGTGCCACCAGCAGTCTTCTGCCGGGGGGAGGCACAGATACGCAGTATTTT. Its protein product is CATSSLLPGGGTDTQYF. The chain joins TRBV15 to TRBJ2-3, with TRBD2 identical over 7 bases. The CDR3 runs 17 residues. Germline V gene sequence: CDR1 LNHNV, CDR2 YYDKDF (reference sequence). J gave up 1 base and V 3 bases, and 10 bases lay outside the gene matches.

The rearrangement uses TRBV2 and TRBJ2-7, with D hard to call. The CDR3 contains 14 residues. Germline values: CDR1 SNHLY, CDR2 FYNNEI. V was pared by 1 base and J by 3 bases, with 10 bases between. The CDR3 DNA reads TGTGCCAGCAGTGAAGTGGCAGGTCTCTACGAGCAGTACTTC. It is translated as CASSEVAGLYEQYF.

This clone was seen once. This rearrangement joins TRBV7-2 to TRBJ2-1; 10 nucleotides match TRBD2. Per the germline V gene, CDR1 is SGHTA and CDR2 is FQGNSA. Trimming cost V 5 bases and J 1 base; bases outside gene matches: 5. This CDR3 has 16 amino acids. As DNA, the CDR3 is TGTGCCAGCAGCCTGGCTAGCGGGAGTTCCTACAATGAGCAGTTCTTC. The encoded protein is CASSLASGSSYNEQFF.

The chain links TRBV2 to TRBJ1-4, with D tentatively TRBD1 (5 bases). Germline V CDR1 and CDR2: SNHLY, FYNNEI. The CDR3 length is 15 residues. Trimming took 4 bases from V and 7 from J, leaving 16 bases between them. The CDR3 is CASSGDSSTSEKLFF. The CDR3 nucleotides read TGTGCCAGCAGTGGGGACTCATCAACCAGTGAAAAACTGTTTTTT.

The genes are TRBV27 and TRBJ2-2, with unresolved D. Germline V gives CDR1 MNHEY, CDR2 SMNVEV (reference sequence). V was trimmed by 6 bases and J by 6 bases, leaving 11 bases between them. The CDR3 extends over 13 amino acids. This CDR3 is CASSLVASGELFF. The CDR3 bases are TGTGCCAGCAGCCTAGTTGCTTCCGGGGAGCTGTTTTTT.

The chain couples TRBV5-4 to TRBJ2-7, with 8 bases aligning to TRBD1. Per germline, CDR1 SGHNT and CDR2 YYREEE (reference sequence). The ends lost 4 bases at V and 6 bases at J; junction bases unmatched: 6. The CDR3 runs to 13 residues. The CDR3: CASSQDRDLEQYF. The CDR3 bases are TGTGCCAGCAGCCAGGACAGGGATCTCGAGCAGTACTTC.

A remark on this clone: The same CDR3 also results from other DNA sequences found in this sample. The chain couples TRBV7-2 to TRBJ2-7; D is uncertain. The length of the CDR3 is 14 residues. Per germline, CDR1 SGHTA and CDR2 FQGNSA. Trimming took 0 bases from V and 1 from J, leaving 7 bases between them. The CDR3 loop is CASSLAGHSYEQYF. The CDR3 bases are TGTGCCAGCAGCTTAGCGGGCCATTCCTACGAGCAGTACTTC. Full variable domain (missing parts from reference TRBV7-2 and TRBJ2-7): GAGVSQSPSNKVTEKGKDVELRCDPISGHTALYWYRQSLGQGLEFLIYFQGNSAPDKSGLPSDRFSAERTGGSVSTLTIQRTQQEDSAVYLCASSLAGHSYEQYFGPGTRLTVT.

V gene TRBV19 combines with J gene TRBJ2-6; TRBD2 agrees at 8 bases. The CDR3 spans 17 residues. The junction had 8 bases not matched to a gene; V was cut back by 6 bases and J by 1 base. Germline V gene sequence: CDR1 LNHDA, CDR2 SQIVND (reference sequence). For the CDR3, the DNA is TGTGCCAGTAGCATAAGGGGCGGGGGGTCTGGGGCCAACGTCCTGACTTTC. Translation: CASSIRGGGSGANVLTF.

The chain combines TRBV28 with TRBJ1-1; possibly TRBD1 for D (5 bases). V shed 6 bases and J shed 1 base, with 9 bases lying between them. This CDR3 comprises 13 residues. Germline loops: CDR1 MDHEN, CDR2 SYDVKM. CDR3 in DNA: TGTGCCAGCAGCCAACAGGAGAACACTGAAGCTTTCTTT. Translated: CASSQQENTEAFF.

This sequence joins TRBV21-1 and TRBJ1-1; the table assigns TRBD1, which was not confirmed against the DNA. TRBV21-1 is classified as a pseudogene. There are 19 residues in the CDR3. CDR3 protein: CASSRPQGTGAKTPSEAFF. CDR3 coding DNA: TGTGCCAGCAGCAGGCCCCAGGGGACAGGGGCGAAGACCCCAAGTGAAGCTTTCTTT.

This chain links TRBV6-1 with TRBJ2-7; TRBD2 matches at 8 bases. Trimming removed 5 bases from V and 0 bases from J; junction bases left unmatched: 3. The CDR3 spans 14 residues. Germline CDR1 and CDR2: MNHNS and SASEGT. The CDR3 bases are TGTGCCAGCAGTCTTAGCGGGAACTCCTACGAGCAGTACTTC. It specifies CASSLSGNSYEQYF.

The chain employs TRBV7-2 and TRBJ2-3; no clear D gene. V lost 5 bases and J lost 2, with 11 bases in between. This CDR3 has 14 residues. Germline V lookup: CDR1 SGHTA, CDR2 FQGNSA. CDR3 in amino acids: CASSRDKFTDTQYF. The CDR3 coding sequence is TGTGCCAGCAGCAGAGACAAGTTCACAGATACGCAGTATTTT.

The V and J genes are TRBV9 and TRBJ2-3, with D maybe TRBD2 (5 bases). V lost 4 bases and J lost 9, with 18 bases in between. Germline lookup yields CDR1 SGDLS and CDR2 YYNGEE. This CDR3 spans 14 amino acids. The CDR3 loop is CASSQASREHTQYF. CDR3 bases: TGTGCCAGCAGCCAGGCTAGTAGGGAGCACACGCAGTATTTT. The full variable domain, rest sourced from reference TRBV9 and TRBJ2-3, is DSGVTQTPKHLITATGQRVTLRCSPRSGDLSVYWYQQSLDQGLQFLIQYYNGEERAKGNILERFSAQQFPDLHSELNLSSLELGDSALYFCASSQASREHTQYFGPGTRLTVL.

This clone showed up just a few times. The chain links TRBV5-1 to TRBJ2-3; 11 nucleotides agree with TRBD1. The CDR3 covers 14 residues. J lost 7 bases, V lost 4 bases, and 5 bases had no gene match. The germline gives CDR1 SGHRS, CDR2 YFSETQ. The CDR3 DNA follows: TGCGCCAGCAGCCCCGGGACAGGGGGTAATACGCAGTATTTT. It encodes CASSPGTGGNTQYF.

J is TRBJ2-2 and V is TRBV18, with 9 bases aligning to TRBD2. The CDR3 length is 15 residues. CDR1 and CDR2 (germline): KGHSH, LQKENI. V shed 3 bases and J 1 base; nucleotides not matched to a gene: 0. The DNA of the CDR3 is TGTGCCAGCTCACCTAGCGGGAGGAACACCGGGGAGCTGTTTTTT. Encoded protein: CASSPSGRNTGELFF.

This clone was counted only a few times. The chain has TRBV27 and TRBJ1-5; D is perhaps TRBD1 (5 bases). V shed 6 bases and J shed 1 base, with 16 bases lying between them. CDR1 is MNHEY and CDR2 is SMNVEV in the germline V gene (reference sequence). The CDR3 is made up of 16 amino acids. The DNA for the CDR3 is TGTGCCAGCAGGGTGGGTGGCAGGGTGAGCAATCAGCCCCAGCATTTT. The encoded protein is CASRVGGRVSNQPQHF.

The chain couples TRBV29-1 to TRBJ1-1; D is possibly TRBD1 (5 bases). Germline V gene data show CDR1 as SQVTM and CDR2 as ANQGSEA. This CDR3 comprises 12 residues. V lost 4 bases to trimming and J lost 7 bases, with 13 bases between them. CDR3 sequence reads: CSVGLAGLEAFF. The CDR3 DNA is TGCAGCGTTGGACTCGCGGGGCTTGAAGCTTTCTTT.

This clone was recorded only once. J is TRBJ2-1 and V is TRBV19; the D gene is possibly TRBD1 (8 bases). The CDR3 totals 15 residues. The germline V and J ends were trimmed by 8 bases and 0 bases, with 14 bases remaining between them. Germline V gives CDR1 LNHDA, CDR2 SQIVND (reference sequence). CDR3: CASSGGGSSYNEQFF. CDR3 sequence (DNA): TGTGCCAGTTCAGGGGGCGGGAGCTCCTACAATGAGCAGTTCTTC.

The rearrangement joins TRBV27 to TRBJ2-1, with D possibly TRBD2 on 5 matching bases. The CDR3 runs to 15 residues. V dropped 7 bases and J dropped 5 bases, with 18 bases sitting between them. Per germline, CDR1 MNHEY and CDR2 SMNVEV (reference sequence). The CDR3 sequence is CASTMRPSPHNEQFF. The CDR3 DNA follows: TGTGCCAGCACCATGAGACCTAGCCCCCACAATGAGCAGTTCTTC.

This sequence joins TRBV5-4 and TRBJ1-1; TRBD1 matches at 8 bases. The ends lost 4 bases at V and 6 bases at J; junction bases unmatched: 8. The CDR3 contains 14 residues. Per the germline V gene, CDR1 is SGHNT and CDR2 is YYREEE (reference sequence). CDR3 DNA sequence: TGTGCCAGCAGCACGACGACAGGGGACGCTGAAGCTTTCTTT. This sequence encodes CASSTTTGDAEAFF.

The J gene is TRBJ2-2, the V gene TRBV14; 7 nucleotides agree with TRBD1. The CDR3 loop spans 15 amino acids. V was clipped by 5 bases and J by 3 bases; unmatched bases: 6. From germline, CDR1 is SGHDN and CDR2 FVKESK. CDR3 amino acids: CASSSQGSYTGELFF. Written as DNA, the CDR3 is TGTGCCAGCAGCTCACAGGGGTCCTACACCGGGGAGCTGTTTTTT.

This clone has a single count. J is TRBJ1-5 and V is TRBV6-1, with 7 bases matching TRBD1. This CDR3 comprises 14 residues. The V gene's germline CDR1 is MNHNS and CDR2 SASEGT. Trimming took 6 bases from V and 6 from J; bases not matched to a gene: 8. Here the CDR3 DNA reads TGTGCCAGCAGGCGACAGGGAGCAAGTCAGCCCCAGCATTTT. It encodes CASRRQGASQPQHF.

The CDR3, as DNA: TGTGCCAGCAGTTATTTGAGAAAGACTGAAGCTTTCTTT. Translation gives CASSYLRKTEAFF. The rearrangement links TRBV6-5 to TRBJ1-1; no reliable D call. Germline-derived CDR1 and CDR2 are MNHEY and SVGAGI. V lost 3 bases and J lost 5, with 10 bases in between. The length of the CDR3 is 13 residues.

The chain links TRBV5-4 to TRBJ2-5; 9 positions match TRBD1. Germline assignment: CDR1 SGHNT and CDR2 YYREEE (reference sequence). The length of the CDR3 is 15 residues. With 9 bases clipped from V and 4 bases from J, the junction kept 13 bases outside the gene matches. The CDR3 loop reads CANPTGQGDGETQYF. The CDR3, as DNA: TGTGCCAACCCTACGGGACAGGGAGACGGAGAGACCCAGTACTTC.

The CDR3 sequence is CASSFGGQGASEQYF. CDR3 sequence (DNA): TGTGCCAGCAGCTTTGGGGGACAGGGGGCCTCCGAGCAGTACTTC. V is TRBV5-6 and J is TRBJ2-7; 12 nucleotides match TRBD1. There are 15 residues in the CDR3. V shed 2 bases, J shed 6 bases, and the junction held 6 bases outside the gene matches. Germline loops: CDR1 SGHDT, CDR2 YYEEEE.

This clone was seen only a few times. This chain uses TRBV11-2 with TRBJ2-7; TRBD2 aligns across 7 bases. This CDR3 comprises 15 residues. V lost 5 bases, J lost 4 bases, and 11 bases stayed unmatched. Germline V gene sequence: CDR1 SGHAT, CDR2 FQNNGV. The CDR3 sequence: CASSTLLADPYEQYF. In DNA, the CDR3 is TGTGCCAGCAGCACCCTGCTAGCGGACCCTTACGAGCAGTACTTC.

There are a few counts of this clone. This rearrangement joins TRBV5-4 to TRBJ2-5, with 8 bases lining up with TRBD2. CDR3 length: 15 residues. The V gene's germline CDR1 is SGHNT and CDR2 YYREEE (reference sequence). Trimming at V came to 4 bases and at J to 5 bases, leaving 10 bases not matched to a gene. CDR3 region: CASSPGLAGQETQYF. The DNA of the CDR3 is TGTGCCAGCAGCCCGGGTCTAGCGGGTCAGGAGACCCAGTACTTC.

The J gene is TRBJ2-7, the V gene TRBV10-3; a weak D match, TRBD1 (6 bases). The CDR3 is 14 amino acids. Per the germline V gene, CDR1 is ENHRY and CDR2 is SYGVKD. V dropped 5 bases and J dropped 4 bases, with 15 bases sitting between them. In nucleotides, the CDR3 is TGTGCCATCAGTCGGGACATAGGGGGATACGAGCAGTACTTC. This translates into CAISRDIGGYEQYF.